These T cell receptor beta chains were read from a single sample in a study of CD8+CD57+ T cells in acquired aplastic anemia. TCRdb reanalysed the reads using MiXCR and keeps one entry per CDR3 protein. The profile covers 120,000 or so distinct CDR3 sequences, with approximately 36% appearing a single time and more than 2.5% taken by the ten largest. Sequenced sample: sorted CD4+, CD8+, or CD8+CD57+ T cells (not recorded which) from PBMCs. The receptors were sampled from a human donor with aplastic anemia. Each CDR3 is given without its conserved first and last residue.

j_call | v_call | cdr3_aa
TRBJ2-2 | TRBV9 | ASSAETGELF
TRBJ2-7 | TRBV20-1 | SARDPLTTSGRLYEQY
TRBJ1-1 | TRBV15 | ATRHLNTEAF
TRBJ2-3 | TRBV7-2 | ASSLAGGGDTQY
TRBJ1-6 | TRBV20-1 | SAALTGSNSPLH
TRBJ2-5 | TRBV10-2 | ASRDRGETQY
TRBJ2-1 | TRBV5-8 | ASSQQGNNEQF
TRBJ1-2 | TRBV10-3 | ASNLARTGAT
TRBJ1-2 | TRBV18 | ASSPETGGSTYGYT
TRBJ1-1 | TRBV24-1 | ATSGGLGAF
TRBJ1-6 | TRBV5-1 | ASSLRDGGSSPLH
TRBJ1-6 | TRBV2 | ASTNPSPRTSPLH
TRBJ1-5 | TRBV11-1 | ASSQTGVDQPQH
TRBJ1-2 | TRBV2 | ASSFDIGSHGYT
TRBJ2-2 | TRBV6-5 | ASRQDNTGELF
TRBJ2-1 | TRBV2 | ASRQGSSYNEQF
TRBJ2-7 | TRBV24-1 | ATSGGTGIDEQY
TRBJ1-1 | TRBV7-9 | ASSLAGQGAAEAF
TRBJ2-3 | TRBV7-8 | ASSLGGEDTQY
TRBJ2-7 | TRBV2 | ASRKLAGWSSYEQY
TRBJ2-3 | TRBV15 | ATSGGTDTQY
TRBJ1-2 | TRBV7-8 | ASIDRTAPGYT
TRBJ2-1 | TRBV29-1 | SESSKGQGGHNEQF
TRBJ2-2 | TRBV12-3/TRBV12-4 | ASMKRGTGELF
TRBJ2-2 | TRBV10-3 | AISDWTANTGELF
TRBJ2-5 | TRBV7-6 | ANSALGQGRGVSETQY
TRBJ1-2 | TRBV27 | ASSTLTGSHT
TRBJ2-1 | TRBV15 | ATSRPGGSSYNEQF
TRBJ2-7 | TRBV6-1 | ASRPVGVWEQY
TRBJ2-1 | TRBV4-1 | ASSQGDRGYSEQF